This is a list of T cell receptor beta chains from one sample in a study of PD-1 blockade in mismatch repair-deficient tumors. This table comes from immunoSEQ multiplex PCR, and its TCRdb copy is limited to in-frame clones, with some not included. Among 56,000 or so clones listed, roughly 80% were seen once. Specimen: peripheral blood, collected about 20 weeks after starting pembrolizumab. The receptor set was obtained from an adult with mismatch repair-deficient cancer. Each CDR3 is given with its conserved first and last residue. Fields, in order: J gene, V gene, CDR3 protein.

J gene: TRBJ2-5; V gene: TRBV13; CDR3 protein: CASSFSGRSKTQYF
J gene: TRBJ2-3; V gene: TRBV7-3; CDR3 protein: CASSSTPLAGGSDTQYF
J gene: TRBJ2-5; V gene: TRBV6-5; CDR3 protein: CASRPTGRETQYF
J gene: TRBJ2-7; V gene: TRBV15; CDR3 protein: CATSRDSLYEQYF
J gene: TRBJ1-1; V gene: TRBV4-2; CDR3 protein: CASSEVGQNTEAFF
J gene: TRBJ2-7; V gene: TRBV27; CDR3 protein: CASSLKGVTYEQYF
J gene: TRBJ2-2; V gene: TRBV7-7; CDR3 protein: CASSTGQGHTGELFF
J gene: TRBJ2-7; V gene: TRBV5-4; CDR3 protein: CASSYSGTGEYEQYF
J gene: TRBJ2-1; V gene: TRBV11-2; CDR3 protein: CASSPDRGSHNEQFF
J gene: TRBJ2-1; V gene: TRBV7-2; CDR3 protein: CASSPGAADEQFF
J gene: TRBJ1-1; V gene: TRBV19; CDR3 protein: CASSPGPYEAFF
J gene: TRBJ2-7; V gene: TRBV11-2; CDR3 protein: CASSLRTGGIHEQYF
J gene: TRBJ2-7; V gene: TRBV5-6; CDR3 protein: CASSWPSGGEQYF
J gene: TRBJ1-1; V gene: TRBV6-5; CDR3 protein: CASRSRQGSTEAFF
J gene: TRBJ2-1; V gene: TRBV7-9; CDR3 protein: CASRGYNEQFF
J gene: TRBJ1-2; V gene: TRBV19; CDR3 protein: CASKPGLGGYTF
J gene: TRBJ1-1; V gene: TRBV2; CDR3 protein: CASSGSQGAPGTEAFF
J gene: TRBJ2-7; V gene: TRBV6-5; CDR3 protein: CAISDPKDSYEQYF
J gene: TRBJ1-2; V gene: TRBV18; CDR3 protein: CASSPWDGFGYTF
J gene: TRBJ1-4; V gene: TRBV28; CDR3 protein: CASSLGLAETGREKLFF
J gene: TRBJ2-5; V gene: TRBV5-1; CDR3 protein: CASRAGLAGAGETQYF
J gene: TRBJ1-2; V gene: TRBV4-2; CDR3 protein: CASSQDPDLRNGGYTF
J gene: TRBJ1-1; V gene: TRBV29-1; CDR3 protein: CSVEGHKNTEAFF
J gene: TRBJ2-5; V gene: TRBV27; CDR3 protein: CASSFRRDWVETQYF
J gene: TRBJ2-7; V gene: TRBV19; CDR3 protein: CASSITHSTYEQYF
J gene: TRBJ2-7; V gene: TRBV6-5; CDR3 protein: CASSRDYTYEQYF
J gene: TRBJ2-2; V gene: TRBV9; CDR3 protein: CASSPTSGRGTGELFF
J gene: TRBJ1-2; V gene: TRBV6-1; CDR3 protein: CASSEAGQGGRYGYTF
J gene: TRBJ2-3; V gene: TRBV5-4; CDR3 protein: CASSLGRPYTDTQYF
J gene: TRBJ1-2; V gene: TRBV7-8; CDR3 protein: CASSLDILYGYTF
J gene: TRBJ1-1; V gene: TRBV7-9; CDR3 protein: CASSVGQGHTEAFF
J gene: TRBJ2-7; V gene: TRBV2; CDR3 protein: CASSVREPISYEQYF
J gene: TRBJ2-1; V gene: TRBV7-9; CDR3 protein: CASSLDRSASEQFF
J gene: TRBJ2-7; V gene: TRBV6-6; CDR3 protein: CASSYLAGVYEQYF
J gene: TRBJ2-2; V gene: TRBV5-1; CDR3 protein: CASSPESYTGELFF
J gene: TRBJ2-3; V gene: TRBV28; CDR3 protein: CASSFPSEGSGERERTDTQYF
J gene: TRBJ2-1; V gene: TRBV18; CDR3 protein: CASSPRQGDNEQFF
J gene: TRBJ2-1; V gene: TRBV7-8; CDR3 protein: CASSLRTSGYSYNEQFF
J gene: TRBJ2-5; V gene: TRBV9; CDR3 protein: CASSTGTGLRETQYF
J gene: TRBJ2-3; V gene: TRBV6-5; CDR3 protein: CASRAGGRTDTQYF
J gene: TRBJ2-7; V gene: TRBV7-9; CDR3 protein: CASSLARGDGSSYEQYF
J gene: TRBJ2-3; V gene: TRBV9; CDR3 protein: CASSVGGSGSVDTQYF
J gene: TRBJ2-7; V gene: TRBV6-5; CDR3 protein: CASSYRVSSYEQYF